The 30 T cell receptor beta chains below were found in one sample sequenced in a study of blood T cells in healthy people across ages. A second PCR of 7 to 11 cycles used a sample-barcoded 5' primer and a J-beta primer mix. TCRdb re-analysed the 5' RACE reads in MiXCR, keeping a single row per CDR3 protein. The table lists 270,000 or so distinct CDR3 sequences, around 30% of them singletons. The sequenced material came from blood. The receptors shown here come from a woman aged 65 to 85 in good health.

This clonotype occurred a few times. The V and J genes are TRBV5-5 and TRBJ2-7; 8 bases map to TRBD1. Looked up from germline, CDR1 is SGHKS and CDR2 is YYEKEE (reference sequence). V lost 4 bases, J lost 3 bases, and 6 bases stayed unmatched. The CDR3 has 14 residues. CDR3 DNA sequence: TGTGCCAGCAGCGAAGACAGGGGCTTCTACGAGCAGTACTTC. Protein: CASSEDRGFYEQYF.

The chain is built from TRBV28 and TRBJ1-6; D remains unclear. The CDR3 contains 17 residues. CDR1 is MDHEN and CDR2 is SYDVKM in the germline V gene. V lost 5 bases to trimming and J lost 0 bases, with 14 bases between them. CDR3 protein: CASSPYRGSSYNSPLHF. In DNA, the CDR3 is TGTGCCAGCAGTCCCTACCGAGGGAGCTCCTATAATTCACCCCTCCACTTT.

This clonotype has more than one count but fewer than ten. The chain recombines TRBV19 with TRBJ2-2; 13 bases agree with TRBD2. The CDR3 consists of 15 residues. Germline lookup yields CDR1 LNHDA and CDR2 SQIVND (reference sequence). Trimming took 7 bases from V and 7 from J; bases not matched to a gene: 6. CDR3 loop: CASTPGLAGVGELFF. Here the CDR3 DNA reads TGTGCCAGTACCCCTGGACTAGCGGGAGTCGGGGAGCTGTTTTTT. The whole variable domain, filled in from reference TRBV19 and TRBJ2-2, reads DGGITQSPKYLFRKEGQNVTLSCEQNLNHDAMYWYRQDPGQGLRLIYYSQIVNDFQKGDIAEGYSVSREKKESFPLTVTSAQKNPTAFYLCASTPGLAGVGELFFGEGSRLTVL.

The chain is built from TRBV28 and TRBJ2-5, with D perhaps matching TRBD2 (6 bases). Germline CDR1 reads MDHEN; CDR2 reads SYDVKM. The CDR3 length is 16 residues. V was clipped by 3 bases and J by 4 bases, with 18 bases between them. The DNA of the CDR3 is TGTGCCAGCAGTTTCGGAATAGCGGTAGATGTAGAGACCCAGTACTTC. It specifies CASSFGIAVDVETQYF.

This sequence joins TRBV7-2 and TRBJ1-1, with TRBD1 matching 7 bases. Looked up from germline, CDR1 is SGHTA and CDR2 is FQGNSA. V was pared by 11 bases and J by 1 base, with 13 bases of the junction left unmatched. The CDR3 runs to 15 residues. The CDR3 bases are TGTGCCTCGGGAGGGGGAGGGGGCACGAACACTGAAGCTTTCTTT. Translation: CASGGGGGTNTEAFF.

The chain is built from TRBV20-1 and TRBJ2-4; no clear D gene. The germline V gene encodes CDR1 DFQATT and CDR2 SNEGSKA (reference sequence). Trimming took 5 bases from V and 2 from J, leaving 10 bases between them. This CDR3 spans 13 amino acids. The CDR3 coding sequence is TGCAGTGCTGGGCAAGGAACCAAAAACATTCAGTACTTC. Translated, it gives CSAGQGTKNIQYF.

The chain employs TRBV18 and TRBJ2-7; 9 bases align to TRBD1. This CDR3 has 13 amino acids. J lost 9 bases, V lost 3 bases, and 6 bases had no gene match. Germline CDR1 is KGHSH and CDR2 is LQKENI. The CDR3: CASSPGQGEAQYF. CDR3 sequence (DNA): TGTGCCAGCTCACCGGGACAGGGTGAGGCGCAGTACTTC.

The chain joins TRBV29-1 to TRBJ2-2; 9 nucleotides match TRBD2. Germline CDR1 reads SQVTM; CDR2 reads ANQGSEA. Trimming at V came to 4 bases and at J to 5 bases, leaving 14 bases not matched to a gene. CDR3 size: 17 residues. CDR3 DNA: TGCAGCGTTGTGGGGTGGGCTAGCGGGGCAGGAACCGGGGAGCTGTTTTTT. The encoded protein is CSVVGWASGAGTGELFF.

CDR3 bases: TGCAGTGCTAGAGGGGTTTCGAATTCACCCCTCCACTTT. Translating gives CSARGVSNSPLHF. The chain uses TRBV20-1 and TRBJ1-6; the D is unclear. The CDR3 runs 13 residues. The V and J ends lost 1 base and 7 bases respectively, with 8 bases between them. Germline V gene data show CDR1 as DFQATT and CDR2 as SNEGSKA (reference sequence).

This clonotype appeared a few times. The chain uses TRBV12-3 or TRBV12-4 and TRBJ2-3; no definite D call. The CDR3 loop spans 13 amino acids. Between the trimmed V and J ends, which lost 7 bases and 1 base, there was a span of 9 bases. The CDR3 DNA reads as TGTGCCAGCAAGCGTTCCGGCACAGATACGCAGTATTTT. Translated: CASKRSGTDTQYF.

Many counts were recorded for this clonotype. This sequence joins TRBV28 and TRBJ2-3; 7 nucleotides line up with TRBD1. Germline CDR1 and CDR2: MDHEN and SYDVKM. CDR3 length: 17 amino acids. V shed 5 bases and J 5 bases; nucleotides not matched to a gene: 16. CDR3 residues: CASSLRSRLQGRDTQYF. Here the CDR3 DNA reads TGTGCCAGCAGTCTTAGATCCCGCCTACAGGGGAGAGATACGCAGTATTTT.

The chain has TRBV6-5 and TRBJ1-3, with D maybe TRBD1 (5 bases). Germline assignment: CDR1 MNHEY and CDR2 SVGAGI. The CDR3 spans 16 residues. The V and J ends lost 2 bases and 0 bases respectively, with 11 bases between them. CDR3: CASSYHRGNSGNTIYF. CDR3 DNA: TGTGCCAGCAGTTACCATCGGGGGAACTCTGGAAACACCATATATTTT.

The chain couples TRBV5-1 to TRBJ2-1; D call uncertain. Trimming cost V 5 bases and J 5 bases, with 17 bases left between them. This CDR3 is built from 15 residues. Looked up from germline, CDR1 is SGHRS and CDR2 is YFSETQ. CDR3 nucleotide sequence: TGCGCCAGCAGTTGGCAGCCGTCTGGGGACAATGAGCAGTTCTTC. This codes for CASSWQPSGDNEQFF.

This clonotype was seen more than once but under ten times. J is TRBJ1-2 and V is TRBV3-1; 8 bases fit TRBD1. The trim removed 4 bases at V and 2 bases at J, leaving 6 bases unmatched. Germline V CDR1 and CDR2: LGHDT, YNNKEL (reference sequence). The CDR3 runs to 15 residues. Written as DNA, the CDR3 is TGTGCCAGCAGCCGTGGGACAGGACAAAACTATGGCTACACCTTC. It translates to CASSRGTGQNYGYTF.

The V call is TRBV10-3, the J call TRBJ2-5; weak D call: TRBD2 (5 bases). The closer fit of TRBJ2-1 to the DNA end suggests the J call may be wrong. CDR1 and CDR2 (germline): ENHRY, SYGVKD. The CDR3 spans 15 residues. The CDR3 DNA reads TGTGCCATCAGTGAGAGTTCCCGGGGTTACAATGAGCAGTTCTTC. Translating gives CAISESSRGYNEQFF.

This clonotype was observed many times. The chain links TRBV7-6 to TRBJ1-5; D not certain. The CDR3 runs to 13 residues. Germline V CDR1 and CDR2: SGHVS, FNYEAQ. Trimming took off 3 bases at V and 0 bases at J, with 3 bases between the two ends. CDR3 in DNA: TGTGCCAGCAGCTTGGATAGCAATCAGCCCCAGCATTTT. Its protein product is CASSLDSNQPQHF.

This clonotype was detected only a few times. The chain combines TRBV6-1 with TRBJ1-5; D may be TRBD1 (6 bases). Trimming took off 5 bases at V and 2 bases at J, with 16 bases between the two ends. Germline CDR1 is MNHNS and CDR2 is SASEGT. CDR3 size: 16 residues. The chain's CDR3 is CASSRSQGGRNQPQHF. The CDR3 nucleotides read TGTGCCAGCAGTAGATCACAGGGAGGTCGCAATCAGCCCCAGCATTTT.

This clonotype has only a few counts. This sequence joins TRBV27 and TRBJ1-2; TRBD1 matches at 7 bases. Unmatched junction bases numbered 4, after V lost 2 bases and J lost 4 bases. This CDR3 has 14 residues. Germline assignment: CDR1 MNHEY and CDR2 SMNVEV (reference sequence). CDR3 coding DNA: TGTGCCAGCAGTTTAAGGGGGCCGCGCTATGGCTACACCTTC. Its protein is CASSLRGPRYGYTF.

The V gene is TRBV3-1, the J gene TRBJ1-3; D not certain. Germline assignment: CDR1 LGHDT and CDR2 YNNKEL (reference sequence). The CDR3 has 17 amino acids. Trimming stripped 0 bases from V and 2 bases from J, with 14 bases between. CDR3 amino acids: CASSQDRSGLAGNTIYF. The CDR3 coding sequence is TGTGCCAGCAGCCAAGATCGGTCGGGTTTGGCTGGAAACACCATATATTTT.

As regards this clonotype: It may be a read error: a sequence one base away is much more abundant. The chain is built from TRBV7-2 and TRBJ2-5; D might be TRBD1 (5 bases). The CDR3 covers 14 residues. The germline CDR1 and CDR2 sequences are SGHTA and FQGNSA. CDR3 residues: CANSLVQGGETQYF. The DNA for the CDR3 is TGTGCCAACAGCTTAGTCCAGGGTGGTGAGACCCAGTACTTC. The full variable domain, its missing parts supplied by reference TRBV7-2 and TRBJ2-5, is GAGVSQSPSNKVTEKGKDVELRCDPISGHTALYWYRQSLGQGLEFLIYFQGNSAPDKSGLPSDRFSAERTGGSVSTLTIQRTQQEDSAVYLCANSLVQGGETQYFGPGTRLLVL.

For the CDR3, the DNA is TGCGCCAGCAACTCAAATCCGGGACAGATTAATGAAAAACTGTTTTTT. It yields the protein CASNSNPGQINEKLFF. The chain couples TRBV5-1 to TRBJ1-4; 7 bases fit TRBD1. Germline assignment: CDR1 SGHRS and CDR2 YFSETQ. The CDR3 loop spans 16 amino acids. Unmatched junction bases numbered 12, after V lost 6 bases and J lost 4 bases.

As concerns this clonotype: A junction end diverges from the germline sequence, so it may reflect a read error. The J gene is TRBJ2-5, the V gene TRBV28; possible D gene TRBD2, 8 bases. Looked up from germline, CDR1 is MDHEN and CDR2 is SYDVKM. The CDR3 is 12 residues long. The CDR3 here is CASSPRGTRKFF. The CDR3 DNA reads TGTGCCAGCAGTCCCAGGGGGACTAGAAAGTTCTTC. Filled out from reference TRBV28 and TRBJ2-5, the complete variable domain reads DVKVTQSSRYLVKRTGEKVFLECVQDMDHENMFWYRQDPGLGLRLIYFSYDVKMKEKGDIPEGYSVSREKKERFSLILESASTNQTSMYLCASSPRGTRKFFGPGTRLLVL.

This clonotype was detected once. The rearrangement uses TRBV29-1 and TRBJ2-5, with unresolved D. This CDR3 is 12 amino acids long. Germline CDR1 is SQVTM and CDR2 is ANQGSEA. Trimming left V 5 bases short and J 5 bases short, with 12 bases between. The DNA for the CDR3 is TGCAGCGTTCTAGGTGTCGGGGAGACCCAGTACTTC. Its protein product is CSVLGVGETQYF.

This clonotype has at least ten counts. V is TRBV12-3 or TRBV12-4 and J is TRBJ2-1; 7 nucleotides line up with TRBD2. The CDR3 contains 15 residues. The V gene end was trimmed by 0 bases and the J gene end by 4 bases; junction bases not matched to a gene: 3. The CDR3 protein is CASSLAGGPYNEQFF. Written as DNA, the CDR3 is TGTGCCAGCAGTTTAGCGGGAGGGCCGTACAATGAGCAGTTCTTC.

CDR3 DNA sequence: TGCAGTGCGAGCCCTCCGGGTAGCGGCTACAATGAGCAGTTCTTC. Amino acids: CSASPPGSGYNEQFF. This chain uses TRBV20-1 with TRBJ2-1, with D tentatively TRBD2 (6 bases). CDR1 and CDR2 (germline): DFQATT, SNEGSKA (reference sequence). V shed 6 bases and J shed 3 bases, with 18 bases lying between them. CDR3 size: 15 residues.

This clonotype was found a few times. A junction end diverges from the germline sequence, so it may reflect a read error. V is TRBV6-5 and J is TRBJ1-1; 10 positions match TRBD1. Germline CDR1 is MNHEY and CDR2 is SVGAGI. This CDR3 is 15 amino acids long. Written as DNA, the CDR3 is TGTGCCAGCAGTACCCGGACAGGGGGGGACACTGAGGCTTTCTTT. This gives the protein CASSTRTGGDTEAFF.

This clonotype was recorded at least ten times. V and J are TRBV11-2 and TRBJ2-3, with D possibly matching TRBD1 (5 bases). The CDR3 totals 13 residues. V lost 5 bases, J lost 4 bases, and 10 bases lay in between. Germline-derived CDR1 and CDR2 are SGHAT and FQNNGV. The DNA for the CDR3 is TGTGCCAGCAGCCCGGTGGGGCCAGATACGCAGTATTTT. It codes for CASSPVGPDTQYF.

This clonotype was counted between two and nine times. V gene TRBV4-1 combines with J gene TRBJ2-1; 14 bases line up with TRBD2. After removal of 5 bases from V and 7 bases from J, the junction contained 7 bases not matched to a gene. The germline V gene encodes CDR1 MGHRA and CDR2 YSYEKL. The CDR3 loop spans 16 amino acids. The CDR3 DNA reads as TGCGCCAGCAGCAACGCCGGGACTAGCGGGAGTAATGAGCAGTTCTTC. The encoded protein is CASSNAGTSGSNEQFF.

There are a few counts of this clonotype. The chain is built from TRBV29-1 and TRBJ1-2; TRBD1 aligns across 8 bases. After removal of 5 bases from V and 5 bases from J, the junction contained 1 base not matched to a gene. This CDR3 region has 11 residues. CDR1 is SQVTM and CDR2 is ANQGSEA in the germline V gene. CDR3 loop: CSVWTGYGYTF. Written as DNA, the CDR3 is TGCAGCGTTTGGACAGGGTATGGCTACACCTTC.

This clonotype was observed a handful of times. The V and J genes are TRBV5-5 and TRBJ2-2; D gene unclear. Trimming removed 4 bases from V and 5 bases from J, with 15 bases in between. This CDR3 comprises 15 residues. Germline V gene sequence: CDR1 SGHKS, CDR2 YYEKEE (reference sequence). The CDR3 DNA is TGTGCCAGCAGCCAGGAAGGCCTGGATACCGGGGAGCTGTTTTTT. It codes for CASSQEGLDTGELFF.